The clone carrying this T cell receptor beta chain has only a few counts. Its antigen is still unknown. Excluded were patients with other autoimmune diseases, uncontrolled infections, pregnancy or lactation. Diagnosis used clinical symptoms, serum thyroxine, TRAb, thyroid ultrasound and orbital computed tomography. PBMCs came from about 10 ml of fresh peripheral blood. V was clipped by 3 bases and J by 0 bases, with 8 bases between them. The CDR3 consists of 14 residues. CDR3 regions of TCR beta were amplified from RNA transcripts. Second-round multiplex PCR came after a first-round RT-PCR that employed HTBI primers. MiXCR, applied by TCRdb to the multiplex PCR reads, yields one record per CDR3 protein. This table holds about 400,000 distinct CDR3 sequences, about 18% found once. The data are from a study of Graves' ophthalmopathy and Graves' hyperthyroidism. Study-wide results and caveats: Predictions made by the model for ophthalmopathy progression reached 70.59% sensitivity and about 72% specificity.

The V and J genes are TRBV12-3 or TRBV12-4 and TRBJ1-1; D call uncertain. This clonotype was sampled from a woman aged 18-29 years with Graves' ophthalmopathy. The specimen sequenced was peripheral blood. CDR3 sequence: CASSLDHMNTEAFF. CDR3 nucleotides: TGTGCCAGCAGTTTGGACCACATGAACACTGAAGCTTTCTTT.